The source of this T cell receptor beta chain is a study of blood T cells in healthy people across ages. Then a second PCR, running about 6 to 12 cycles, was carried out with a sample-barcoded 5' primer and a J-beta primer mix. TCRdb independently ran MiXCR on the 5' RACE reads; one entry per CDR3 protein. The sample contains some 1.8 million distinct CDR3 sequences, about 39% of which appear only once. Overall study findings and caveats: TCR beta diversity, measured per million T cells, fell in a roughly linear way with age.

A remark on this clonotype: Its antigen remains unidentified.

Germline V CDR1 and CDR2: LGHNT, FRNRAP. With 5 bases clipped from V and 1 base from J, the junction kept 8 bases outside the gene matches. CDR3 size: 17 residues. The origin of this receptor is a human donor in good health. The chain links TRBV12-5 to TRBJ2-6; 7 positions match TRBD1. Sequencing used blood. In nucleotides, the CDR3 is TGTGCTAGTGGTCGACGACCGGACAGGTCTGGGGCCAACGTCCTGACTTTC. This encodes CASGRRPDRSGANVLTF.